The present T cell receptor (beta chain) was sequenced within a study of blood T cell repertoires in COVID-19. Using immunoSEQ multiplex PCR, the repertoire was profiled, and TCRdb retains in-frame clones only, with some absent. The sample carries 200,000 to 250,000 clones, 70% to 90% recorded once. J lost 1 base, V lost 5 bases, and 14 bases had no gene match. The CDR3 length is 18 residues. Germline loops: CDR1 MDHEN, CDR2 SYDVKM. The receptor was isolated from a man aged 45-60 years with COVID-19, enrolled during active disease. Sequencing input: peripheral blood. This chain uses TRBV28 with TRBJ2-5; 9 bases agree with TRBD1. CDR3 protein: CASSPVTGGWVLQETQYF. The DNA for the CDR3 is TGTGCCAGCAGTCCCGTGACAGGGGGGTGGGTTCTCCAAGAGACCCAGTACTTC.